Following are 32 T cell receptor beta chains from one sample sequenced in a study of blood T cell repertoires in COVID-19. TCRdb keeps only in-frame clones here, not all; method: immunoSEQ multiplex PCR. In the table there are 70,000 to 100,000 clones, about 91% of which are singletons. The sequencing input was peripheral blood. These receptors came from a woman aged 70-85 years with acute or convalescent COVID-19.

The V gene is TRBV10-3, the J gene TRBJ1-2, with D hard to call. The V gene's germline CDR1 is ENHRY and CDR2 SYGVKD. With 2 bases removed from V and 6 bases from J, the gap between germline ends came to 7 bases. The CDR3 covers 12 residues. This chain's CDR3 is CAISEDINGYTF. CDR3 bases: TGTGCCATCAGTGAGGACATAAATGGCTACACCTTC.

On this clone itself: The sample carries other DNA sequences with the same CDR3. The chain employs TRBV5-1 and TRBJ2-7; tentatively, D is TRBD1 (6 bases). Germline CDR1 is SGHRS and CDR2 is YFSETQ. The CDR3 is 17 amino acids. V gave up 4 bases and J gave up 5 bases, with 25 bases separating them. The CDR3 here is CASSNGEPGQANDEQYF. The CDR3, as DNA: TGCGCCAGCAGCAACGGAGAGCCGGGACAAGCGAACGACGAGCAGTACTTC. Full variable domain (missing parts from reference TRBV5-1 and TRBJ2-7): KAGVTQTPRYLIKTRGQQVTLSCSPISGHRSVSWYQQTPGQGLQFLFEYFSETQRNKGNFPGRFSGRQFSNSRSEMNVSTLELGDSALYLCASSNGEPGQANDEQYFGPGTRLTVT.

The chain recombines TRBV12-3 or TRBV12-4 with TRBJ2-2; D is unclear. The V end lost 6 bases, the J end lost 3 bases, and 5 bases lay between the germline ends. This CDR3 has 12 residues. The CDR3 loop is CASSTYTGELFF. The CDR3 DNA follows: TGTGCCAGCAGCACATACACCGGGGAGCTGTTTTTT.

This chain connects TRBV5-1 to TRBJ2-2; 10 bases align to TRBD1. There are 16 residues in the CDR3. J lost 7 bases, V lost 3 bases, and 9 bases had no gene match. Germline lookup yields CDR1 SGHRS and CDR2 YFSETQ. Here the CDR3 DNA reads TGCGCCAGCAGCTCAAAGACAGGGGGCATAGGCGGGGAGCTGTTTTTT. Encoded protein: CASSSKTGGIGGELFF.

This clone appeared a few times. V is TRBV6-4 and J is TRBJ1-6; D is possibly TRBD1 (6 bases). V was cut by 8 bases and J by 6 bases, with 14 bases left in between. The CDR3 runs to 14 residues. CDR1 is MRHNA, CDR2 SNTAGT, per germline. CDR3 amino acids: CASRDTSINSPLHF. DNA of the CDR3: TGTGCCAGCCGGGACACGTCTATTAATTCACCCCTCCACTTT.

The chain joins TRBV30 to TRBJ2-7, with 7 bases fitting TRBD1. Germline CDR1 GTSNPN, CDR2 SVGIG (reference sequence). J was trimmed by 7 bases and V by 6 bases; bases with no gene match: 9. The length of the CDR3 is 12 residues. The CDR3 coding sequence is TGTGCCTGCCTCGGGACAGCAACTGAGCAGTACTTC. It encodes CACLGTATEQYF.

CDR3 sequence reads: CASNGQHGETQYF. The DNA of the CDR3 is TGCGCCAGCAACGGACAGCATGGGGAGACCCAGTACTTC. The chain links TRBV10-2 to TRBJ2-5; D is possibly TRBD1 (6 bases). V dropped 7 bases and J dropped 5 bases, with 14 bases sitting between them. Germline V gene lookup returns CDR1 WSHSY and CDR2 SAAADI. There are 13 residues in the CDR3.

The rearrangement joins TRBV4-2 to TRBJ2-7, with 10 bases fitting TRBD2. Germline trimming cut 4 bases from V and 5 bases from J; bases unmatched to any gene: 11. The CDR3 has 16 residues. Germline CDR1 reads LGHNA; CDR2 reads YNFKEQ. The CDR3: CASSPSPSGGAHEQYF. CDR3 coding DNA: TGTGCCAGCAGCCCCTCACCCAGCGGGGGGGCCCACGAGCAGTACTTC.

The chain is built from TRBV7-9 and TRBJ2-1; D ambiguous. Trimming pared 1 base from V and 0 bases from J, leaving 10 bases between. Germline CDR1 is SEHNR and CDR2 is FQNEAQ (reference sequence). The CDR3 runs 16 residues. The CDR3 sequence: CASSLVQSRSYNEQFF. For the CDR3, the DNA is TGTGCCAGCAGCTTAGTTCAGTCTCGCTCCTACAATGAGCAGTTCTTC.

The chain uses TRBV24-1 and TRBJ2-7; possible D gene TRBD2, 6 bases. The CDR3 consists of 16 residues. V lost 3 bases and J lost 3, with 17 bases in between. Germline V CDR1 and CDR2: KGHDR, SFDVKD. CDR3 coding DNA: TGTGCCACCAGTGATCCCCGTGGGGGGAGCGTCTACGAGCAGTACTTC. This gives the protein CATSDPRGGSVYEQYF.

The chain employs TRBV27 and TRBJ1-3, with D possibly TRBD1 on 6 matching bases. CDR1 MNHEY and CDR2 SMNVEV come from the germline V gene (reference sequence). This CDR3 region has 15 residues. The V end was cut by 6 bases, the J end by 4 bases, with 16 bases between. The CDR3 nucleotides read TGTGCCAGCAGCCCAACGACTCAGGGGGGAAACACCATATATTTT. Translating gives CASSPTTQGGNTIYF.

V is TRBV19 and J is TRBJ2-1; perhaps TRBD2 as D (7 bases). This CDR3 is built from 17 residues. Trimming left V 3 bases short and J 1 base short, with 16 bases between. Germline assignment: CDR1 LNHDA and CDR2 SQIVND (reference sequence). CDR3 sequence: CASSIPGGRRSYNEQFF. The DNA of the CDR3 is TGTGCCAGTAGTATCCCCGGGGGGCGGAGGTCCTACAATGAGCAGTTCTTC.

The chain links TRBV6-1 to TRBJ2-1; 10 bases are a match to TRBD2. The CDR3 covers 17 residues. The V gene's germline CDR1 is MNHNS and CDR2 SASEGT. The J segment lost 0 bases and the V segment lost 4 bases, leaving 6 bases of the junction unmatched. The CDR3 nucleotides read TGTGCCAGCAGTGTCCTAGCGGGGGCGATCTCCTACAATGAGCAGTTCTTC. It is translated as CASSVLAGAISYNEQFF.

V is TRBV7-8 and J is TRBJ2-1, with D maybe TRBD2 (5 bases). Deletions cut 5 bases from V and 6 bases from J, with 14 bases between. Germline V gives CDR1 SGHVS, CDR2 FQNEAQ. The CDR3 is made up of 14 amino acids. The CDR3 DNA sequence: TGTGCCAGCAGCCTAAAGGGTAGCGTCAATGAGCAGTTCTTC. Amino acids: CASSLKGSVNEQFF.

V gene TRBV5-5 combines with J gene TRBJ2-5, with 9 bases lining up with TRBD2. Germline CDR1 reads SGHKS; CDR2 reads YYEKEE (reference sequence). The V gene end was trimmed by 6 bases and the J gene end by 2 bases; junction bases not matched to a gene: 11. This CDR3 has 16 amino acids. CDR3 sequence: CASTVGASGKQETQYF. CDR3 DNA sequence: TGTGCCAGCACCGTGGGGGCTAGCGGGAAGCAAGAGACCCAGTACTTC.

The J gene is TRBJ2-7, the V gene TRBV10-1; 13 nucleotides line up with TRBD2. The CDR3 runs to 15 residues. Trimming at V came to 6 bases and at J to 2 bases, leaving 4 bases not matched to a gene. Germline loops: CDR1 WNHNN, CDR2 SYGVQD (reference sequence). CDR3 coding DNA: TGCGCCAGCAGCGCCGGGACTAGCGGGACCTACGAGCAGTACTTC. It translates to CASSAGTSGTYEQYF.

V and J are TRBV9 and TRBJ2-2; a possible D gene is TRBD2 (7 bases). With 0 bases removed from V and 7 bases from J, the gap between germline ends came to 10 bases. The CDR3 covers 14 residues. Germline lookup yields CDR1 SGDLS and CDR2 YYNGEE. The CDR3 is CASSVEGGVGELFF. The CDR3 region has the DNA TGTGCCAGCAGCGTAGAAGGGGGGGTCGGGGAGCTGTTTTTT. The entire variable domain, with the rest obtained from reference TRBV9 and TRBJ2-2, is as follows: DSGVTQTPKHLITATGQRVTLRCSPRSGDLSVYWYQQSLDQGLQFLIQYYNGEERAKGNILERFSAQQFPDLHSELNLSSLELGDSALYFCASSVEGGVGELFFGEGSRLTVL.

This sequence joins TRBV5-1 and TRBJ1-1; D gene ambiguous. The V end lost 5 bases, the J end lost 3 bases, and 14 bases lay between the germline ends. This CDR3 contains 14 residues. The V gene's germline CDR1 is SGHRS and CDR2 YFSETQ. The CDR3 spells CASSDEGLDTEAFF. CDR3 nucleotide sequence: TGCGCCAGCAGTGATGAGGGCCTGGACACTGAAGCTTTCTTT.

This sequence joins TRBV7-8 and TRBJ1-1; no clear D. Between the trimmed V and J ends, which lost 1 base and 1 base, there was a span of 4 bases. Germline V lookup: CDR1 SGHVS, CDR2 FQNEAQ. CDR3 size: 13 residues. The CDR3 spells CASSLVQNTEAFF. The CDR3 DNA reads TGTGCCAGCAGCTTAGTACAGAACACTGAAGCTTTCTTT.

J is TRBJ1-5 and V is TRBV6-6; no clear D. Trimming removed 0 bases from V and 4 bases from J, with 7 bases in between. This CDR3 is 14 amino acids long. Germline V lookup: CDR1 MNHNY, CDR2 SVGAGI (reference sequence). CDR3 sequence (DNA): TGTGCCAGCAGTTACTCGGTCACAAATCAGCCCCAGCATTTT. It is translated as CASSYSVTNQPQHF.

The CDR3: CASNSKGVHNEQFF. For the CDR3, the DNA is TGTGCCAGCAACTCAAAGGGAGTTCACAATGAGCAGTTCTTC. V usage is TRBV7-9 and J usage is TRBJ2-1; D possibly corresponds to TRBD2 (5 bases). The CDR3 contains 14 residues. CDR1 is SEHNR and CDR2 is FQNEAQ in the germline V gene (reference sequence). Between the trimmed V and J ends, which lost 7 bases and 5 bases, there was a span of 15 bases. The variable domain in full, with the rest retrieved from reference TRBV7-9 and TRBJ2-1, is DTGVSQNPRHKITKRGQNVTFRCDPISEHNRLYWYRQTLGQGPEFLTYFQNEAQLEKSRLLSDRFSAERPKGSFSTLEIQRTEQGDSAMYLCASNSKGVHNEQFFGPGTRLTVL.

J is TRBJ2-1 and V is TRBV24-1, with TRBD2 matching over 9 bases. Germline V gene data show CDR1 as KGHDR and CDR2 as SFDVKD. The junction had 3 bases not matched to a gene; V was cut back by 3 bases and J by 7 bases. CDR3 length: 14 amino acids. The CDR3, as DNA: TGTGCCACCAGTGATGCTCTAGCGGGAAATGAGCAGTTCTTC. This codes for CATSDALAGNEQFF.

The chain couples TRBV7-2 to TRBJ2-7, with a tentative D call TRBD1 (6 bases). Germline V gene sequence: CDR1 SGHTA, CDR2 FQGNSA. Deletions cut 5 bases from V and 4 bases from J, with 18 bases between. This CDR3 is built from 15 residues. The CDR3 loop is CASSLIGGSSYEQYF. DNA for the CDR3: TGTGCCAGCAGCCTGATAGGGGGATCGAGTTACGAGCAGTACTTC.

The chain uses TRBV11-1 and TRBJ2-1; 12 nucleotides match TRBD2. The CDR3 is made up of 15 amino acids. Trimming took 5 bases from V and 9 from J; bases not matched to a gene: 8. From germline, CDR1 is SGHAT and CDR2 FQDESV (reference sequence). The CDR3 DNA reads TGTGCCAGCAGCATTGGACTAGCGGGGAGCGGTGAGCAGTTCTTC. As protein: CASSIGLAGSGEQFF.

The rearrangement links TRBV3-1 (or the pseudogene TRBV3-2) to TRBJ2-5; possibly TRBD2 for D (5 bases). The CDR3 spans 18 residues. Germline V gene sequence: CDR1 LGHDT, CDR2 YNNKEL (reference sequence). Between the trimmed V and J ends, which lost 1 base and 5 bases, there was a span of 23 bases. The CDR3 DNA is TGTGCCAGCAGCCAAGGATTCGTAGATAGAGGGAGTTGGGAGACCCAGTACTTC. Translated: CASSQGFVDRGSWETQYF.

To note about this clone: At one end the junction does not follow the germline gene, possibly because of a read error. CDR3 DNA sequence: TGCGGGGAGGAGGCAGTACTGAACTATGGCTACACCTTC. Translation gives CGEEAVLNYGYTF. This sequence joins TRBV7-9 and TRBJ1-2; D remains unclear. The V gene's germline CDR1 is SEHNR and CDR2 FQNEAQ (reference sequence). The CDR3 runs to 13 residues.

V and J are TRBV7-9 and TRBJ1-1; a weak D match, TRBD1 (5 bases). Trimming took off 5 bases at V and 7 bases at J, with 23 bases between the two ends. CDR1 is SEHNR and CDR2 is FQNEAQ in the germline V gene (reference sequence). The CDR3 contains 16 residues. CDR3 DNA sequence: TGTGCCAGCAGCCCAACAAGGCAGATGGGGCAGATTGAAGCTTTCTTT. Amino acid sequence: CASSPTRQMGQIEAFF.

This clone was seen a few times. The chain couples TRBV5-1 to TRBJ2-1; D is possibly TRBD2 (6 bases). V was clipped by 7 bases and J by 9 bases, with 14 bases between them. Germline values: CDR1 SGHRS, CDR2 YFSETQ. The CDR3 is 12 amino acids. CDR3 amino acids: CASFSVGGEQFF. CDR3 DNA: TGCGCCAGCTTTTCCGTGGGGGGTGAGCAGTTCTTC.

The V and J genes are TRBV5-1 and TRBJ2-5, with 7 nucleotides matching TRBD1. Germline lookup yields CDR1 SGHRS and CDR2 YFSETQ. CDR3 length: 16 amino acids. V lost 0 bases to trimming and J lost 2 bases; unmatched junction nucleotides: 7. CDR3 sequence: CASSLGPGQLQETQYF. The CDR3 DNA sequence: TGCGCCAGCAGCTTGGGGCCGGGACAGCTACAAGAGACCCAGTACTTC.

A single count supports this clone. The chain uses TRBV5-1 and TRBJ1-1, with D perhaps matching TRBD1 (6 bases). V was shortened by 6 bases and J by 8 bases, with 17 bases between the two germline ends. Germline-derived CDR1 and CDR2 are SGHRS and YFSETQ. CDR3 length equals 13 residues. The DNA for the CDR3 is TGCGCCAGCACTCTGGGGATGGGACAAGAAGCTTTCTTT. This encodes CASTLGMGQEAFF.

CDR3 region: CASTSQGMADTQYF. DNA of the CDR3: TGCGCCAGCACATCACAGGGTATGGCAGATACGCAGTATTTT. The chain couples TRBV5-1 to TRBJ2-3; D possibly corresponds to TRBD1 (6 bases). V was cut by 6 bases and J by 4 bases, with 15 bases left in between. In germline, CDR1 is SGHRS, CDR2 YFSETQ. The CDR3 spans 14 residues.

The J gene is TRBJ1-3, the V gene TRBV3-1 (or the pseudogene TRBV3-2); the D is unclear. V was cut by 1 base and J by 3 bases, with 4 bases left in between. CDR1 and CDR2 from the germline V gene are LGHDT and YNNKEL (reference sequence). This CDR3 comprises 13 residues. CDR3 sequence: CASSQGLGNTIYF. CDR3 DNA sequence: TGTGCCAGCAGCCAAGGACTTGGAAACACCATATATTTT.